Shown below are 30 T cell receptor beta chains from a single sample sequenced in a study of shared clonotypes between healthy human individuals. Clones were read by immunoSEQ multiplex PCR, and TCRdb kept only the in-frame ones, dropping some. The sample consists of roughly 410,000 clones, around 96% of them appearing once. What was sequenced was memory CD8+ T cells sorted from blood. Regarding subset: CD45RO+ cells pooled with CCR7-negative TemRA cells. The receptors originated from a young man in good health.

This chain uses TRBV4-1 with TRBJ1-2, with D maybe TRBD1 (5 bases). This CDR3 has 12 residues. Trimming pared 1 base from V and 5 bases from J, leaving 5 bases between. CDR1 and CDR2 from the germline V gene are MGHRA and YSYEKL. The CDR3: CASSQGTYGYTF. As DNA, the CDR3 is TGCGCCAGCAGCCAAGGGACATATGGCTACACCTTC.

CDR3 protein: CASSAGQGPFYEQYF. The CDR3 coding sequence is TGTGCCAGCAGCGCTGGACAGGGTCCGTTCTACGAGCAGTACTTC. The rearrangement uses TRBV7-6 and TRBJ2-7; the match to TRBD1 covers 8 bases. The CDR3 spans 15 residues. Germline loops: CDR1 SGHVS, CDR2 FNYEAQ. With V trimmed by 5 bases and J by 3 bases, 9 bases remained unmatched.

CDR3 sequence: CASSALAGVINEQFF. Written as DNA, the CDR3 is TGTGCCAGCAGTGCCCTAGCGGGAGTTATCAATGAGCAGTTCTTC. V is TRBV2 and J is TRBJ2-1, with TRBD2 identical over 10 bases. In germline, CDR1 is SNHLY, CDR2 FYNNEI. J was trimmed by 6 bases and V by 4 bases; bases with no gene match: 6. CDR3 length equals 15 residues.

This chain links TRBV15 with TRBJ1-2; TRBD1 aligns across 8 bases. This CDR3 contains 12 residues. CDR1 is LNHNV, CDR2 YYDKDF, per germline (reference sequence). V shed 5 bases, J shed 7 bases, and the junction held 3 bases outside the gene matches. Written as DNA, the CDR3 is TGTGCCACCAGCGCAGACAGGGGTGGCTACACCTTC. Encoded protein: CATSADRGGYTF.

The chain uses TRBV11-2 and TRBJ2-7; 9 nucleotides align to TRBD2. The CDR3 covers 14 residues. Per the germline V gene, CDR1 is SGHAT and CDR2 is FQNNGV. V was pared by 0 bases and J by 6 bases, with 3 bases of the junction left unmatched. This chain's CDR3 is CASSLDLAGFEQYF. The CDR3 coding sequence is TGTGCCAGCAGCTTAGACCTAGCGGGATTCGAGCAGTACTTC.

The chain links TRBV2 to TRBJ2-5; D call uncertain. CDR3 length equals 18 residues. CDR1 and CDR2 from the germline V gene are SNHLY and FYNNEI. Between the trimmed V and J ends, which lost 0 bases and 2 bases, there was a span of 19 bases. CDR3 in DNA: TGTGCCAGCAGTGAAGCCGCCGTTATAGTAGGGTTTCAAGAGACCCAGTACTTC. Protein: CASSEAAVIVGFQETQYF.

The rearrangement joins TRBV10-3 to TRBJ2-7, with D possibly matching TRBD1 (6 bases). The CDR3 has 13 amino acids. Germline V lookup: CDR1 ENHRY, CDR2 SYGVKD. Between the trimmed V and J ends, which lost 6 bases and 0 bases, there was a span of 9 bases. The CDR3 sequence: CAISRTVSYEQYF. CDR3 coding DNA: TGTGCCATCAGCCGGACAGTCTCCTACGAGCAGTACTTC.

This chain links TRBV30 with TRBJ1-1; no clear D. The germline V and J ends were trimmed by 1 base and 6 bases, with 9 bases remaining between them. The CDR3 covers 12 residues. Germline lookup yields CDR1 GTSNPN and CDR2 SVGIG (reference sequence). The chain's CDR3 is CAWSGLWAEAFF. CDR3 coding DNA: TGTGCCTGGAGTGGATTGTGGGCTGAAGCTTTCTTT.

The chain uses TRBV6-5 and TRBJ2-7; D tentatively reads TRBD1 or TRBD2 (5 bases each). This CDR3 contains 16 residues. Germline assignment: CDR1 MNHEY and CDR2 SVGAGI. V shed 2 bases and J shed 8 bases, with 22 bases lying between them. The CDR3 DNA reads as TGTGCCAGCAGTTACCGACGACCCGAGGGGCCGGCCCAGCAGTACTTC. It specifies CASSYRRPEGPAQQYF.

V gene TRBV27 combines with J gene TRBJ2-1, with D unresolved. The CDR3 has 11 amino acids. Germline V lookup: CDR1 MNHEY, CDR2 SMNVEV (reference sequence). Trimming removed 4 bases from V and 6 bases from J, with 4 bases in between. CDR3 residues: CASSWGNEQFF. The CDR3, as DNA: TGTGCCAGCAGTTGGGGCAATGAGCAGTTCTTC.

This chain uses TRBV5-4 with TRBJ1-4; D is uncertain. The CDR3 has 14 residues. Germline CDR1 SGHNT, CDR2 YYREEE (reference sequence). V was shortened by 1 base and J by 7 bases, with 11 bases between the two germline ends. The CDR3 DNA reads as TGTGCCAGCAGCTTGTGGGGTGGAGGTGAAAAACTGTTTTTT. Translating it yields CASSLWGGGEKLFF.

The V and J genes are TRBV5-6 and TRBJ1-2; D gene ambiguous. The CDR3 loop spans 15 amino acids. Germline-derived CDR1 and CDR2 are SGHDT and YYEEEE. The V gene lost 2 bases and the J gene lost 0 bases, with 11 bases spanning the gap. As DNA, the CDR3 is TGTGCCAGCAGCTTTCGAGGGATTACTAACTATGGCTACACCTTC. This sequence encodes CASSFRGITNYGYTF.

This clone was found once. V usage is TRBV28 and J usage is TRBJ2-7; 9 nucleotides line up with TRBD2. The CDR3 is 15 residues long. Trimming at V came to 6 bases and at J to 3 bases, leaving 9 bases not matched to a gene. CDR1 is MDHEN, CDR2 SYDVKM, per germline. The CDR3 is CASRTSRTSVYEQYF. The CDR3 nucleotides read TGTGCCAGCAGGACCTCTAGGACTAGCGTCTACGAGCAGTACTTC.

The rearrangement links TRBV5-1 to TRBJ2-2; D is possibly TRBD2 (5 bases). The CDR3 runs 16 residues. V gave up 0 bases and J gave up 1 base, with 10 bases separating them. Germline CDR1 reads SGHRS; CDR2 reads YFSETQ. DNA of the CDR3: TGCGCCAGCAGCTTGGCAACCCGGGAGAACACCGGGGAGCTGTTTTTT. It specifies CASSLATRENTGELFF.

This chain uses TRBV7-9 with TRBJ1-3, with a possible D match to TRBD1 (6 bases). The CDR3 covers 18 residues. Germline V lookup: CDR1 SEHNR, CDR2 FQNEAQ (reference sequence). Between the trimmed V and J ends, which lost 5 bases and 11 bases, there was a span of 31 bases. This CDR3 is CASSGHRDKSLWGGAIYF. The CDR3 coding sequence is TGTGCCAGCAGCGGGCACCGGGACAAATCCCTCTGGGGAGGCGCCATATATTTT.

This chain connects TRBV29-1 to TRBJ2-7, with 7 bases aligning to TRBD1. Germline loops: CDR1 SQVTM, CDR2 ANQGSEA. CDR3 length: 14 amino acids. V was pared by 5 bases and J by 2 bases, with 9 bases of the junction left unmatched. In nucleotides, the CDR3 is TGCAGCGTTTTGGGACAGCGATCGCCCTACGAGCAGTACTTC. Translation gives CSVLGQRSPYEQYF.

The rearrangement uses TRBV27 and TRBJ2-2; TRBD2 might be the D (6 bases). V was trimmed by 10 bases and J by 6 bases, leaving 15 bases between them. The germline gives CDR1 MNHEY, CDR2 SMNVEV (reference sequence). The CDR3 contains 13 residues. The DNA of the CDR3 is TGTGCCACATCACCTAGCGTCCCCGGGGAGCTGTTTTTT. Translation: CATSPSVPGELFF.

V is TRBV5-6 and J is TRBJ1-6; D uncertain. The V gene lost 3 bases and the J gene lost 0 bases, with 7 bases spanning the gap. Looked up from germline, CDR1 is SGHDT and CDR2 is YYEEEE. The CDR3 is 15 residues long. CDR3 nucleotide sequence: TGTGCCAGCAGCTGGACCCGCTCCTATAATTCACCCCTCCACTTT. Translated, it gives CASSWTRSYNSPLHF.

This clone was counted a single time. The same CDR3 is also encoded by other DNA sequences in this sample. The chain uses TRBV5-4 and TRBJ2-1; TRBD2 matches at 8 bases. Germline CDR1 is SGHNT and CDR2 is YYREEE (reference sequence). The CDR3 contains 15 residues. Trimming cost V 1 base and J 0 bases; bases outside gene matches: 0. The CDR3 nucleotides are TGTGCCAGCAGCTTGAGCGGGAGCTCCTACAATGAGCAGTTCTTC. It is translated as CASSLSGSSYNEQFF. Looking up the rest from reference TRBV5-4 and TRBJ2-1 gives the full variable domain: ETGVTQSPTHLIKTRGQQVTLRCSSQSGHNTVSWYQQALGQGPQFIFQYYREEENGRGNFPPRFSGLQFPNYSSELNVNALELDDSALYLCASSLSGSSYNEQFFGPGTRLTVL.

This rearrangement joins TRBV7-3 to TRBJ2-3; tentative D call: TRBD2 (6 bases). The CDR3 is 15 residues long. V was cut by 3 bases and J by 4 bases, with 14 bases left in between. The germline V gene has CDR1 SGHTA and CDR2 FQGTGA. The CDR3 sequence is CASSLEGGPPDTQYF. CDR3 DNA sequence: TGTGCCAGCAGCTTGGAGGGAGGCCCGCCAGATACGCAGTATTTT.

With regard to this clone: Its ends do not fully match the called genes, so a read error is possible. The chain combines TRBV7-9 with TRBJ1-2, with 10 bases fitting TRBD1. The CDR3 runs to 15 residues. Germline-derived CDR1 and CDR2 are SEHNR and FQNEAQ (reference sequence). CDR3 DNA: TGTACCAGCAGCTTAGCGACAGGGGGCAACTATGGCTACACCTTC. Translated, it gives CTSSLATGGNYGYTF. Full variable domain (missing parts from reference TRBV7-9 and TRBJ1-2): DTGVSQNPRHKITKRGQNVTFRCDPISEHNRLYWYRQTLGQGPEFLTYFQNEAQLEKSRLLSDRFSAERPKGSFSTLEIQRTEQGDSAMYLCTSSLATGGNYGYTFGSGTRLTVV.

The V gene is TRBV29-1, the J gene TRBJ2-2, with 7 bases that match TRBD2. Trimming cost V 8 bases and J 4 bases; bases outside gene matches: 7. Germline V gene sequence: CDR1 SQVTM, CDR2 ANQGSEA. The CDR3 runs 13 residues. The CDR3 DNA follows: TGCAGCTCTGGGGGGGTGGCCACCGGGGAGCTGTTTTTT. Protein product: CSSGGVATGELFF.

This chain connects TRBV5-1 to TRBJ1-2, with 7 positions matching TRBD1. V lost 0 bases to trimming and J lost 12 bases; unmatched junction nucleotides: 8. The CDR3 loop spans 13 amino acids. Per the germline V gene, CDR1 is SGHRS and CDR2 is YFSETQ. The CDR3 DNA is TGCGCCAGCAGCTTGGCCCAAGACAGGGCCCACACCTTC. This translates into CASSLAQDRAHTF.

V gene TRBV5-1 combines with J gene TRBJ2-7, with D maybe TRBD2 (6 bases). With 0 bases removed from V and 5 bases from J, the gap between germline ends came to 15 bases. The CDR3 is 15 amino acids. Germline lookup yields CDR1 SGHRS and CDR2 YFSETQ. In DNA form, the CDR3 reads TGCGCCAGCAGCTTGGCCCGGCGGGGCGCGGACGAGCAGTACTTC. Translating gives CASSLARRGADEQYF. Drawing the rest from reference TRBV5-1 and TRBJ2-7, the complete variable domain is KAGVTQTPRYLIKTRGQQVTLSCSPISGHRSVSWYQQTPGQGLQFLFEYFSETQRNKGNFPGRFSGRQFSNSRSEMNVSTLELGDSALYLCASSLARRGADEQYFGPGTRLTVT.

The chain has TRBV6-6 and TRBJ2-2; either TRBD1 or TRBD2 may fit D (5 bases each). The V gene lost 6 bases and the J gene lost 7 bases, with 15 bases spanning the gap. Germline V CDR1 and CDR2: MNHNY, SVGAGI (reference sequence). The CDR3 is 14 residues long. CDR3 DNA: TGTGCCAGCAGCCCCTTCGGGGCAAGCGGGGAGCTGTTTTTT. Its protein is CASSPFGASGELFF.

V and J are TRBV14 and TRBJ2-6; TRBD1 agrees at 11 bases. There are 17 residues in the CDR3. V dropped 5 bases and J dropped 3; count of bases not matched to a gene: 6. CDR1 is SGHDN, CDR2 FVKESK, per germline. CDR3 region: CASSVDRGLDGANVLTF. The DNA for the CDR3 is TGTGCCAGCAGCGTGGACAGGGGGCTGGATGGGGCCAACGTCCTGACTTTC.

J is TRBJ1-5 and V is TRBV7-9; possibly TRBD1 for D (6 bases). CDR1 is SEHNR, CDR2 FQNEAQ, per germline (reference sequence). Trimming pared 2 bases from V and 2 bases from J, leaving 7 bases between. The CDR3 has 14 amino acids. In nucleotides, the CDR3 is TGTGCCAGCAGCTTAAACAGGGGCAATCAGCCCCAGCATTTT. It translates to CASSLNRGNQPQHF.

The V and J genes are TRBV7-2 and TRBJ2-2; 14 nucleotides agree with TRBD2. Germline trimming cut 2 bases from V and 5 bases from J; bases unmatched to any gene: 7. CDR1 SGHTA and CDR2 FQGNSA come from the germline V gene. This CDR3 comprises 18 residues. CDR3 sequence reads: CASSLPWTSGRITGELFF. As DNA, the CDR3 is TGTGCCAGCAGCTTACCTTGGACTAGCGGGAGGATAACCGGGGAGCTGTTTTTT.

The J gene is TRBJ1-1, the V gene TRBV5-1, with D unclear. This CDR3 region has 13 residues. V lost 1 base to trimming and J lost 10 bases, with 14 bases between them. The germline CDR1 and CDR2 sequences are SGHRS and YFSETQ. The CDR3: CASSLMEGDRAFF. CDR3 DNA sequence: TGCGCCAGCAGCTTGATGGAGGGAGATCGAGCTTTCTTT.

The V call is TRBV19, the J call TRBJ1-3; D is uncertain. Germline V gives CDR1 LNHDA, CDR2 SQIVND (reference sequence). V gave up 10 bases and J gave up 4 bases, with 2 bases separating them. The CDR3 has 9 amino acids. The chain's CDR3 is CATGNTIYF. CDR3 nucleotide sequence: TGTGCCACGGGAAACACCATATATTTT.